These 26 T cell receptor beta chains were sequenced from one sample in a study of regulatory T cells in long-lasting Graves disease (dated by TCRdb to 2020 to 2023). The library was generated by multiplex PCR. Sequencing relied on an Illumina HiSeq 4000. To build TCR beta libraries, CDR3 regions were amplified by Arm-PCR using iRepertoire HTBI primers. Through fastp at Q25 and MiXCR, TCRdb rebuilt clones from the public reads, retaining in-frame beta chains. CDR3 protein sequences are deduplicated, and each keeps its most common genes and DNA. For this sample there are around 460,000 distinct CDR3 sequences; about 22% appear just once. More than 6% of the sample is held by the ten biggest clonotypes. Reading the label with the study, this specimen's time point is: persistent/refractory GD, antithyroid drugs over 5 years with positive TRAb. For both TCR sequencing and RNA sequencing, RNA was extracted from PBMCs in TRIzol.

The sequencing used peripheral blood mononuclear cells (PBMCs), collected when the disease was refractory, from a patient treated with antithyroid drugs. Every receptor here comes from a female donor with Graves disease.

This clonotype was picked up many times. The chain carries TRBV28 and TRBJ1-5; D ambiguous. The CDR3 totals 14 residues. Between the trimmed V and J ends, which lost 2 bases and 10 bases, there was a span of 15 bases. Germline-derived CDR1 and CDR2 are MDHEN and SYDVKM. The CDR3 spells CASSLSGPTAPQHF. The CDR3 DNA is TGTGCCAGCAGTTTAAGCGGACCGACCGCACCCCAGCATTTT.

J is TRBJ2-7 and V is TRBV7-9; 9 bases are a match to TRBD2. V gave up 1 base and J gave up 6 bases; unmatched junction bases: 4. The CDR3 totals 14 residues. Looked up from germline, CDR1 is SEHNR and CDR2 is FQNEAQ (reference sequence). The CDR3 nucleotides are TGTGCCAGCAGCTTAGTAGCGGGAGCCCCCGAGCAGTACTTC. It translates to CASSLVAGAPEQYF.

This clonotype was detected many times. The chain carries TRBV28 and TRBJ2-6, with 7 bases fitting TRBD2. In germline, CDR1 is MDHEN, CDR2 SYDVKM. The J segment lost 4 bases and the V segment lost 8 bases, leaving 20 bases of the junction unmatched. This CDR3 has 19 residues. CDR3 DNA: TGTGCCAGCCTAAATGACCTAGGGGAGGGTCCCTCCGGGGCCAACGTCCTGACTTTC. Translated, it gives CASLNDLGEGPSGANVLTF.

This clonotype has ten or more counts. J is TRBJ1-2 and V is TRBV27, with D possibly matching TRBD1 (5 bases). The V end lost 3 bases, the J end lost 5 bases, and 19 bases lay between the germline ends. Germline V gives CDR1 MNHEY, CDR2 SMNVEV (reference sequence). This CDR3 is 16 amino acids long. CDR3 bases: TGTGCCAGCAGTTTTTTGGGGCTGGGTGGGATGTATGGCTACACCTTC. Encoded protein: CASSFLGLGGMYGYTF.

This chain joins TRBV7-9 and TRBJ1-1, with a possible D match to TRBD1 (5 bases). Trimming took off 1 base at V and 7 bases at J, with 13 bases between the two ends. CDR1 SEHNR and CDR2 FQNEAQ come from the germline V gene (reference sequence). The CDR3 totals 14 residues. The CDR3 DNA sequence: TGTGCCAGCAGCTTAGTTTCTGGGGGAGGTGAAGCTTTCTTT. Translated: CASSLVSGGGEAFF.

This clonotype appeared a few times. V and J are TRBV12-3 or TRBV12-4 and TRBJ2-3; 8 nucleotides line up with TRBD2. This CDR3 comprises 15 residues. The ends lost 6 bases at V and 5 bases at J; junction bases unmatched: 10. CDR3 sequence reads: CASSPGRAGGDTQYF. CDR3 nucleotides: TGTGCCAGCAGCCCCGGGAGGGCCGGTGGAGATACGCAGTATTTT.

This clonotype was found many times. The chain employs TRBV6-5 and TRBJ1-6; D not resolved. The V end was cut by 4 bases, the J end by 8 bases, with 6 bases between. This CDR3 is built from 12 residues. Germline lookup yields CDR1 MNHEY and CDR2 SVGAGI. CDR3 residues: CASSSMHSPLHF. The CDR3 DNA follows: TGTGCCAGCAGTTCGATGCATTCACCCCTCCACTTT.

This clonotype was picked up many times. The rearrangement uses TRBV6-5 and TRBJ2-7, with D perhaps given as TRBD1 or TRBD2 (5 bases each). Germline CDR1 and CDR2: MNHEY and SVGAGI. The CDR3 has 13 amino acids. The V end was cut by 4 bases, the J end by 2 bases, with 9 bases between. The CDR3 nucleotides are TGTGCCAGCAGTTCCGGGGACCCCTACGAGCAGTACTTC. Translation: CASSSGDPYEQYF.

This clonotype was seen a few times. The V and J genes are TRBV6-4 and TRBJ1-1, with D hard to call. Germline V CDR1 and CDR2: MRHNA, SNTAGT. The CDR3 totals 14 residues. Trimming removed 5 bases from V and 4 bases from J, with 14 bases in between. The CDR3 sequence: CASSSDTDATEAFF. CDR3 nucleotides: TGTGCCAGCAGTTCTGACACAGATGCCACTGAAGCTTTCTTT.

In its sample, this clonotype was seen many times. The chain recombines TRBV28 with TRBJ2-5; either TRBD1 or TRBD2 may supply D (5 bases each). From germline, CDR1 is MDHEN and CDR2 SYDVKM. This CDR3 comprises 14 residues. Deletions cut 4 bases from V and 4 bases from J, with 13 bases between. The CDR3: CASSSGPLRETQYF. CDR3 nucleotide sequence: TGTGCCAGCAGTTCGGGACCACTCCGAGAGACCCAGTACTTC. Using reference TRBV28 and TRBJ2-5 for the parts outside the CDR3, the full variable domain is DVKVTQSSRYLVKRTGEKVFLECVQDMDHENMFWYRQDPGLGLRLIYFSYDVKMKEKGDIPEGYSVSREKKERFSLILESASTNQTSMYLCASSSGPLRETQYFGPGTRLLVL.

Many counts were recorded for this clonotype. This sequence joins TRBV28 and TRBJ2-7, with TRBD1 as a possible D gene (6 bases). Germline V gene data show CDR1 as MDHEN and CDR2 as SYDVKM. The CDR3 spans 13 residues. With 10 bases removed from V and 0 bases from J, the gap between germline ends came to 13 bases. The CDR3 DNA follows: TGTGCCACCCAACCGGGACACTCCTACGAGCAGTACTTC. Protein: CATQPGHSYEQYF.

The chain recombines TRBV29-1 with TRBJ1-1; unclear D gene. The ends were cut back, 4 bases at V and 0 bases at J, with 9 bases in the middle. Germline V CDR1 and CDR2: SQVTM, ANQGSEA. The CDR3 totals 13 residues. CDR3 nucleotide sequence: TGCAGCGTTGCTGGGGTCCTGAACACTGAAGCTTTCTTT. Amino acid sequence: CSVAGVLNTEAFF. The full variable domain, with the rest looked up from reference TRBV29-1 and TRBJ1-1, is SAVISQKPSRDICQRGTSLTIQCQVDSQVTMMFWYRQQPGQSLTLIATANQGSEATYESGFVIDKFPISRPNLTFSTLTVSNMSPEDSSIYLCSVAGVLNTEAFFGQGTRLTVV.

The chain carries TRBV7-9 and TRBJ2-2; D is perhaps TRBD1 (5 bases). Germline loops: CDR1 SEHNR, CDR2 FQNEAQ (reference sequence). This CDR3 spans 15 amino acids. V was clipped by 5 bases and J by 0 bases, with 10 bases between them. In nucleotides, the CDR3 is TGTGCCAGCAGCCCAGGGAATCCGAACACCGGGGAGCTGTTTTTT. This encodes CASSPGNPNTGELFF.

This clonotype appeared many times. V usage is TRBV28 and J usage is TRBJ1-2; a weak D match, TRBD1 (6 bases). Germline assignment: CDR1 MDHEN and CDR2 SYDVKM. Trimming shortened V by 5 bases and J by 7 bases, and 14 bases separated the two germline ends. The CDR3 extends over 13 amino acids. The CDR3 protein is CASSAKDSFGYTF. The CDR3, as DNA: TGTGCCAGCAGTGCCAAGGACAGCTTTGGCTACACCTTC.

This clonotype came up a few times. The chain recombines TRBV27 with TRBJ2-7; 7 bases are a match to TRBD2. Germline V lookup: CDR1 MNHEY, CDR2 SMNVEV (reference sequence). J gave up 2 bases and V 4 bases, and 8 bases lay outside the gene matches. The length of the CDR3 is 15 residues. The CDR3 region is CASSSSAGRTYEQYF. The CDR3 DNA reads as TGTGCCAGCAGTTCCTCAGCGGGGCGCACCTACGAGCAGTACTTC.

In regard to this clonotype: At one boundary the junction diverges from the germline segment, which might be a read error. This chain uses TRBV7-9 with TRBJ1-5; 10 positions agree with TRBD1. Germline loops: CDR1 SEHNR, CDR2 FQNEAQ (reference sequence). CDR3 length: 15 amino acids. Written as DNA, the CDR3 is TGCGCCAGCAGCCCTGGACAGGGGGGAGTTCAGCCCCAGCATTTT. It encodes CASSPGQGGVQPQHF.

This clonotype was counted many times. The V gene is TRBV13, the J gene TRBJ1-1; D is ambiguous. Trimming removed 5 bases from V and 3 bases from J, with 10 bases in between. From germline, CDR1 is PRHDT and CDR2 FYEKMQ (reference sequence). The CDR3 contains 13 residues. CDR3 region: CASSPSTYTEAFF. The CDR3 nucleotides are TGTGCCAGCAGCCCGTCCACCTACACTGAAGCTTTCTTT.

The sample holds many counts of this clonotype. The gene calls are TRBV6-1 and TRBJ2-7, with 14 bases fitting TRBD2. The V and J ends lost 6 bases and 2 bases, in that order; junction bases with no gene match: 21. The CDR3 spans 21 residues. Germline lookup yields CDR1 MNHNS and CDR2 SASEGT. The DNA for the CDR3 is TGTGCCAGCAGCGCTAAACCGGCGACTAGCGGGAGGGCCAGGGGAACCTACGAGCAGTACTTC. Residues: CASSAKPATSGRARGTYEQYF.

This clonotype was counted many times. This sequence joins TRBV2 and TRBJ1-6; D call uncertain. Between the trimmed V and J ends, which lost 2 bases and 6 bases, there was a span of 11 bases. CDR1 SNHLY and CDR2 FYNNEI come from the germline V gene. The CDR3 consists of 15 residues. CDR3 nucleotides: TGTGCCAGCAGTGAACTGTCCAGGAGTAATTCACCCCTCCACTTT. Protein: CASSELSRSNSPLHF.

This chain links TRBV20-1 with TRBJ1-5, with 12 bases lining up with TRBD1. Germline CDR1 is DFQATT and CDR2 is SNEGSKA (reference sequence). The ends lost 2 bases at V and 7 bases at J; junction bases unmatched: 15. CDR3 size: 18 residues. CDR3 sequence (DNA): TGCAGTGCTAGACCTTGGGGGTTGGGGGACAGGGGGCGACAGCCCCAGCATTTT. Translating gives CSARPWGLGDRGRQPQHF.

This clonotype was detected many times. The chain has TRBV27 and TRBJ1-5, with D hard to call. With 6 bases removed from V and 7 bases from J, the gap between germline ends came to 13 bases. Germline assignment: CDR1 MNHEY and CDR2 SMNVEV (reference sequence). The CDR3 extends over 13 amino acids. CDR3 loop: CASSLEFGQPQHF. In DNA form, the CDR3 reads TGTGCCAGCAGCTTAGAGTTTGGGCAGCCCCAGCATTTT.

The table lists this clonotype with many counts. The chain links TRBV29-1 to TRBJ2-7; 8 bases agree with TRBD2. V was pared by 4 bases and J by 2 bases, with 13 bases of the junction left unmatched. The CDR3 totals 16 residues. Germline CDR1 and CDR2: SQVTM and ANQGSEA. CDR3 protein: CSVGELRAGVAYEQYF. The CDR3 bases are TGCAGCGTTGGCGAACTCCGAGCGGGGGTAGCCTACGAGCAGTACTTC.

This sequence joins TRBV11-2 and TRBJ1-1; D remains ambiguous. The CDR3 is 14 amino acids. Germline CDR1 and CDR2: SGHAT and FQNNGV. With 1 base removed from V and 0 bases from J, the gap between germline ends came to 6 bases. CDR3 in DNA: TGTGCCAGCAGCTTAGCGATCATGAACACTGAAGCTTTCTTT. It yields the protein CASSLAIMNTEAFF. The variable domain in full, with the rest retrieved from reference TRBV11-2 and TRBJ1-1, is EAGVAQSPRYKIIEKRQSVAFWCNPISGHATLYWYQQILGQGPKLLIQFQNNGVVDDSQLPKDRFSAERLKGVDSTLKIQPAKLEDSAVYLCASSLAIMNTEAFFGQGTRLTVV.

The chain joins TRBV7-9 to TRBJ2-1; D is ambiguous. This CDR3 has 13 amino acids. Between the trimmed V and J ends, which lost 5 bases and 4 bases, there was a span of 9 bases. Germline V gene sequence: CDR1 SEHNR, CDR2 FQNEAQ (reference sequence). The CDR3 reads CASSRTGYNEQFF. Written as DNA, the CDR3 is TGTGCCAGCAGCCGTACTGGGTACAATGAGCAGTTCTTC. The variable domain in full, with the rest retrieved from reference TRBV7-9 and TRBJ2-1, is DTGVSQNPRHKITKRGQNVTFRCDPISEHNRLYWYRQTLGQGPEFLTYFQNEAQLEKSRLLSDRFSAERPKGSFSTLEIQRTEQGDSAMYLCASSRTGYNEQFFGPGTRLTVL.

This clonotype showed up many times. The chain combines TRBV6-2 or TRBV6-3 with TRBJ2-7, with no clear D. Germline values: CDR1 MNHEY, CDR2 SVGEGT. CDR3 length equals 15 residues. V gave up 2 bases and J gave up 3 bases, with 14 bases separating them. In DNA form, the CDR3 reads TGTGCCAGCAGTTACCTAGACACAGAAATCTACGAGCAGTACTTC. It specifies CASSYLDTEIYEQYF.

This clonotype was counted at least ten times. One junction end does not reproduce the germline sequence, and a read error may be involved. The CDR3 sequence is CASSLGNTGELFF. In nucleotides, the CDR3 is TGTGCCAGCAGCTTAGGGAACACCGGGGAGCTGTTTTTT. V and J are TRBV5-1 and TRBJ2-2, with no clear D. The CDR3 runs to 13 residues. CDR1 SGHRS and CDR2 YFSETQ come from the germline V gene.